The 9 T cell receptor beta chains given below trace back to one sample, sequenced in a study of blood T cell repertoires in COVID-19. Profiled with immunoSEQ multiplex PCR; TCRdb holds only in-frame clones, not every one. The sample gives some 130,000 clones, around 90% of which show up once; over 3.5% is in the top ten. The sample consisted of peripheral blood. These receptor sequences come from a man aged 45-60 years with active COVID-19.

The chain links TRBV7-9 to TRBJ1-5, with unresolved D. Per the germline V gene, CDR1 is SEHNR and CDR2 is FQNEAQ (reference sequence). The germline V and J ends were trimmed by 5 bases and 6 bases, with 17 bases remaining between them. The CDR3 consists of 15 residues. This CDR3 reads CASSASGVVGQPQHF. DNA of the CDR3: TGTGCCAGCAGCGCCTCCGGGGTGGTAGGTCAGCCCCAGCATTTT.

The gene calls are TRBV6-5 and TRBJ1-3; no definite D call. Germline V gene sequence: CDR1 MNHEY, CDR2 SVGAGI. This CDR3 has 13 residues. Trimming removed 4 bases from V and 7 bases from J, with 11 bases in between. CDR3 protein: CASSSQLWNTIYF. The CDR3 DNA follows: TGTGCCAGCAGTTCCCAGTTGTGGAACACCATATATTTT.

The chain carries TRBV5-6 and TRBJ2-3; TRBD2 aligns across 13 bases. The CDR3 consists of 16 residues. V was clipped by 6 bases and J by 6 bases; unmatched bases: 10. CDR1 and CDR2 from the germline V gene are SGHDT and YYEEEE. The chain's CDR3 is CASTELGLAGVDTQYF. The CDR3, as DNA: TGTGCCAGCACCGAACTAGGACTAGCGGGAGTGGATACGCAGTATTTT.

Written as DNA, the CDR3 is TGTGCCAGTACCATGCTTGTCGGGACAGTAGAAAAACTGTTTTTT. Protein sequence: CASTMLVGTVEKLFF. The gene calls are TRBV19 and TRBJ1-4, with 7 nucleotides matching TRBD1. V gave up 7 bases and J gave up 8 bases; unmatched junction bases: 13. The CDR3 extends over 15 amino acids. CDR1 and CDR2 from the germline V gene are LNHDA and SQIVND (reference sequence).

The rearrangement joins TRBV6-5 to TRBJ1-1, with TRBD1 as a possible D gene (5 bases). The CDR3 sequence is 16 residues long. The ends were cut back, 2 bases at V and 0 bases at J, with 13 bases in the middle. CDR1 MNHEY and CDR2 SVGAGI come from the germline V gene. CDR3 region: CASSYTSGFLNTEAFF. In DNA form, the CDR3 reads TGTGCCAGCAGTTACACATCAGGGTTTTTGAACACTGAAGCTTTCTTT.

The genes are TRBV14 and TRBJ2-3, with D perhaps TRBD2 (6 bases). V shed 3 bases and J shed 4 bases, with 11 bases lying between them. CDR3 length: 14 residues. Germline V gene sequence: CDR1 SGHDN, CDR2 FVKESK. CDR3: CASSQGGGADTQYF. In DNA form, the CDR3 reads TGTGCCAGCAGCCAGGGGGGAGGCGCAGATACGCAGTATTTT.

This sequence joins TRBV3-1 (or the pseudogene TRBV3-2) and TRBJ2-1; 8 nucleotides line up with TRBD2. Germline V CDR1 and CDR2: LGHDT, YNNKEL (reference sequence). Losses at the gene ends were 1 base for V and 5 bases for J; bases not matched to a gene: 10. CDR3 length: 17 residues. The CDR3 protein is CASSQASGGPFHNEQFF. The CDR3, as DNA: TGTGCCAGCAGCCAAGCCTCGGGGGGGCCATTCCACAATGAGCAGTTCTTC.

J is TRBJ1-1 and V is TRBV7-3; D possibly corresponds to TRBD1 (5 bases). The CDR3 totals 15 residues. Trimming cost V 6 bases and J 1 base, with 15 bases left between them. CDR1 SGHTA and CDR2 FQGTGA come from the germline V gene. CDR3 nucleotide sequence: TGTGCCAGCAGTGCCTGGATTAGGGGGAACACTGAAGCTTTCTTT. This encodes CASSAWIRGNTEAFF.

The gene calls are TRBV6-6 and TRBJ2-7, with no clear D. Deletions cut 2 bases from V and 4 bases from J, with 9 bases between. The length of the CDR3 is 13 residues. Germline V CDR1 and CDR2: MNHNY, SVGAGI (reference sequence). In DNA form, the CDR3 reads TGTGCCAGCAGTTACGAACAGAATTACGAGCAGTACTTC. Translation: CASSYEQNYEQYF.